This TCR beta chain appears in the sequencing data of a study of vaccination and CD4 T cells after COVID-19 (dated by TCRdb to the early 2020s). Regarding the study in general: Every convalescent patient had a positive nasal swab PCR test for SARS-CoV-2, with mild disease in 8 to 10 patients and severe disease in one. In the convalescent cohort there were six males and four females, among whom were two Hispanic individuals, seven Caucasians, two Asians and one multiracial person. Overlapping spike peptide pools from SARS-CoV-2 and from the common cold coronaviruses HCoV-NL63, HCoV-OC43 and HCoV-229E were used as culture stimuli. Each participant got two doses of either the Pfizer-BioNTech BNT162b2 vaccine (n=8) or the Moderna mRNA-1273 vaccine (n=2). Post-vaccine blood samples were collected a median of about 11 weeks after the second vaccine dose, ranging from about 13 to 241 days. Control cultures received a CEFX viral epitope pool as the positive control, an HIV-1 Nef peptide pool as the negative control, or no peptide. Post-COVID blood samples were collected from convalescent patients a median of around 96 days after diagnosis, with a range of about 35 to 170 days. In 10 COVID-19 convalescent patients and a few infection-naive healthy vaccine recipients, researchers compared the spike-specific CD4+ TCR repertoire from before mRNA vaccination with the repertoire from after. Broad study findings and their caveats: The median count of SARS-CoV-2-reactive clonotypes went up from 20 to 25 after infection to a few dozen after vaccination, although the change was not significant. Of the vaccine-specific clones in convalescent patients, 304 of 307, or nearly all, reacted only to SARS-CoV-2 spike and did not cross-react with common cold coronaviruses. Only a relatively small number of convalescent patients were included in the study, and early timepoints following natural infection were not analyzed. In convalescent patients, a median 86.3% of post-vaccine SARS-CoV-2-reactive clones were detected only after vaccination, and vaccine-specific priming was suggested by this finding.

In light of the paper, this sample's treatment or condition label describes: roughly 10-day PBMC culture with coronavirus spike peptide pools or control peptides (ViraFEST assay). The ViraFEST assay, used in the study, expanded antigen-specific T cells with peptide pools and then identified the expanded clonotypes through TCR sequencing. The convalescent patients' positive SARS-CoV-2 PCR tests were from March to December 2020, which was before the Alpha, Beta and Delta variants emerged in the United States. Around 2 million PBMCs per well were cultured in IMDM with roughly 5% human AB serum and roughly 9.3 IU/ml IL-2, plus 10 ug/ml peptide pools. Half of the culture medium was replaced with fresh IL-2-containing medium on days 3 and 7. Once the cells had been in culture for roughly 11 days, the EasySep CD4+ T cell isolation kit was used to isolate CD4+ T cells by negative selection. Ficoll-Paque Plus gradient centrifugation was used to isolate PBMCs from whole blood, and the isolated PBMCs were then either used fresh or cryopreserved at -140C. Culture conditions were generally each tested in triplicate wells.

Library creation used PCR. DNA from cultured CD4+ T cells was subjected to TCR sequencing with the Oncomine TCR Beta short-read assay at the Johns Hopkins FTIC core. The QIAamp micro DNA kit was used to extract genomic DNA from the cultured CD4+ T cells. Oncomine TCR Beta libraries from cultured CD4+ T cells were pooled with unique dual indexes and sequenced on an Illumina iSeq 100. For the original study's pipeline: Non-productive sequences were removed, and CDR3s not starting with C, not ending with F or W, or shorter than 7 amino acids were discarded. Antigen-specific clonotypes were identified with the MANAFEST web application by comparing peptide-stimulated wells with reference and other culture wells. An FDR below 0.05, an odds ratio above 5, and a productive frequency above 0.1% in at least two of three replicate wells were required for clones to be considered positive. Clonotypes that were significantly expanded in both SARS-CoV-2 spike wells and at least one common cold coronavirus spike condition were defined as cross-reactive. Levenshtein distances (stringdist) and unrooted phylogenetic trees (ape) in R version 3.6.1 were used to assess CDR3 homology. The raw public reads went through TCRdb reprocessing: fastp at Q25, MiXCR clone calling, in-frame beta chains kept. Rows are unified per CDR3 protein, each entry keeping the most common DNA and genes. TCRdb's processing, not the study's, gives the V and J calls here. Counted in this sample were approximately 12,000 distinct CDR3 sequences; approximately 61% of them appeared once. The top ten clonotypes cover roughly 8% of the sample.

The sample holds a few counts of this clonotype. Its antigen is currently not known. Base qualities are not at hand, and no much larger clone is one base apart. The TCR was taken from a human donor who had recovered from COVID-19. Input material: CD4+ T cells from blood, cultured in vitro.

The CDR3 region has the sequence CSASWVATGRPQPQHF. The bases are TGCAGTGCTAGTTGGGTAGCGACAGGGCGGCCGCAGCCCCAGCATTTT. This sequence uses TRBV20-1 and TRBJ1-5, and 7 junction bases match TRBD1. The CDR3 starts with the cysteine, ends with the phenylalanine, and has 16 residues. Only CDR3 DNA is held: 48 bases, read in frame from base 1. Looking up the germline V gene (reference sequence) yields CDR1 DFQATT and CDR2 SNEGSKA. V is pruned by 3 bases and J by 7 bases, leaving 15 bases of the junction without a gene match.